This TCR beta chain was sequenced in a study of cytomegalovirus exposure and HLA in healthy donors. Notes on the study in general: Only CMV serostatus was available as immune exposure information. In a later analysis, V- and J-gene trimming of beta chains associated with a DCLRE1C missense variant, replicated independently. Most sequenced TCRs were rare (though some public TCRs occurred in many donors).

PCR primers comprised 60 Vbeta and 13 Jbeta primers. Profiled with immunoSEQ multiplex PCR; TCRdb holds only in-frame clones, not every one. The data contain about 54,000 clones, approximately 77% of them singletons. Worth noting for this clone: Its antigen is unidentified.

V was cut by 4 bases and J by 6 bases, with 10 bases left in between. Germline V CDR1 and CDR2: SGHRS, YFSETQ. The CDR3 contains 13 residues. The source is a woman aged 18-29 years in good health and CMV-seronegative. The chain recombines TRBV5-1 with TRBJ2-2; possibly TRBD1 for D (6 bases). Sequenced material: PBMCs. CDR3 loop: CASSPDSSGELFF. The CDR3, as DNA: TGCGCCAGCAGCCCGGACAGCTCCGGGGAGCTGTTTTTT.